This TCR beta chain was obtained from a study of T cells in Graves' hyperthyroidism and ophthalmopathy. This CDR3 contains 13 residues. The V gene lost 2 bases and the J gene lost 5 bases, with 9 bases spanning the gap. In germline, CDR1 is SNHLY, CDR2 FYNNEI. Amplified TCR beta CDR3 regions came from RNA transcripts. Carried out on the TCR CDR3, a first-round RT-PCR used the HTBI primer set. TCRdb re-called the multiplex PCR reads with MiXCR, one entry per CDR3 protein. This table has fewer than 450,000 distinct CDR3 sequences, roughly 20% appearing once. Many counts were recorded for this clonotype. This TCR derives from a young man with Graves' ophthalmopathy. V and J are TRBV2 and TRBJ2-5; TRBD2 is a possible D gene (5 bases). The sample comprised blood. The CDR3 DNA follows: TGTGCCAGCAGTGAACCGGGCGGGGAGACCCAGTACTTC. This codes for CASSEPGGETQYF.